The source of this TCR beta chain is a study of human versus mouse CDR3 diversity and MHC coevolution. On the study more broadly: Reportedly, immunoSEQ detects one in 200,000 T cells with minimized PCR bias. Between roughly 5.5 x 10^6 and 1.6 x 10^7 valid reads came from each sample. Study results and limitations: Clonal inequality was lowest in two of the three human donors. iCHAO1 estimated the human TCR beta repertoire at 1.5 million to 2 million clonotypes.

Notes on this clone: The antigen remains unidentified.

The repertoire was sequenced with immunoSEQ multiplex PCR; TCRdb's copy has only in-frame clones and lacks some. This table holds about 83,000 clones, approximately 90% found once. CDR3 length equals 15 residues. Per germline, CDR1 MNHNS and CDR2 SASEGT. V shed 6 bases and J 5 bases; nucleotides not matched to a gene: 6. The origin of this receptor is a person between 25 and 70 years old in good health. Sequenced material: naive CD4+ T cells from blood. Subset: CD45RO-negative CD62L-positive naive CD4 T cells. The chain joins TRBV6-1 to TRBJ2-2; the match to TRBD1 covers 10 bases. The CDR3 loop is CASRGGQGRTGELFF. For the CDR3, the DNA is TGTGCCAGCAGGGGGGGACAGGGGAGAACCGGGGAGCTGTTTTTT.